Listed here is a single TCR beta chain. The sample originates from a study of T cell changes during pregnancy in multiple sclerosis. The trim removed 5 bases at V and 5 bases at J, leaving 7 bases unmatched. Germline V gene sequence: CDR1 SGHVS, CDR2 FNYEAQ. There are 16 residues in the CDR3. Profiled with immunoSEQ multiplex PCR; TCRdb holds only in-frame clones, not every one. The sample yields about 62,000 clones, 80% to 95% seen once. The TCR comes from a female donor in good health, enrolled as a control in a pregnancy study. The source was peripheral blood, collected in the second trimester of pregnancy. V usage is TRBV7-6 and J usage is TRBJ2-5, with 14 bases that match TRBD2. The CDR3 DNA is TGTGCCAGCAGCCCGGGACTAGCGGGGGATCAGGAGACCCAGTACTTC. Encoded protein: CASSPGLAGDQETQYF.